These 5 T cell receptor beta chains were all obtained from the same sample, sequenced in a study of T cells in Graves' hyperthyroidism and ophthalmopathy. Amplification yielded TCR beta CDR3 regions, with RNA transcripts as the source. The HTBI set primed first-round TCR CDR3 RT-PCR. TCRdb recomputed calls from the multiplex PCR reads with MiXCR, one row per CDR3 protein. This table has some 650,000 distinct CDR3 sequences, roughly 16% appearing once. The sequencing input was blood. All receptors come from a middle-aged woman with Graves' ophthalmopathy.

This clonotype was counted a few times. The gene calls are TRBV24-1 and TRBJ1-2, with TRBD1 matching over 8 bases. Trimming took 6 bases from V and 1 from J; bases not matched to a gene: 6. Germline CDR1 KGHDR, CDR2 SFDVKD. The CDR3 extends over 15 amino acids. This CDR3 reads CATSRGQGYNYGYTF. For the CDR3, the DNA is TGTGCCACCAGTCGAGGACAGGGATATAACTATGGCTACACCTTC.

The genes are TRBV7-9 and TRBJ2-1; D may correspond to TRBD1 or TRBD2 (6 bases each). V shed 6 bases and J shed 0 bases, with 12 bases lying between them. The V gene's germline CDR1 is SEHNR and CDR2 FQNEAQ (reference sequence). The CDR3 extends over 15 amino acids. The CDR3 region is CASRQGGSSYNEQFF. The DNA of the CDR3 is TGTGCCAGCAGACAAGGGGGGAGCTCCTACAATGAGCAGTTCTTC.

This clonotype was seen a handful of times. CDR3 sequence reads: CASSLEDSGETQYF. The CDR3 DNA reads as TGCGCCAGCAGCTTGGAGGACAGTGGAGAGACCCAGTACTTC. The chain employs TRBV5-1 and TRBJ2-5; the D gene is possibly TRBD1 (6 bases). The CDR3 covers 14 residues. Germline CDR1 is SGHRS and CDR2 is YFSETQ. The V end lost 0 bases, the J end lost 4 bases, and 10 bases lay between the germline ends.

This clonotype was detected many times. The CDR3 DNA is TGCGCCAGCAGTGAGAACGTTGCCACCGGGGAGCTGTTTTTT. This sequence encodes CASSENVATGELFF. This chain connects TRBV10-1 to TRBJ2-2; D is unresolved. Trimming took off 2 bases at V and 4 bases at J, with 8 bases between the two ends. CDR1 is WNHNN and CDR2 is SYGVQD in the germline V gene (reference sequence). This CDR3 contains 14 residues.

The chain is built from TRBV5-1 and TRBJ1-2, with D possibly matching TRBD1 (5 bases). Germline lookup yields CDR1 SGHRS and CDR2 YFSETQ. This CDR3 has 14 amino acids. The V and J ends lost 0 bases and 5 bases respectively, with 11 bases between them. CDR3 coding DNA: TGCGCCAGCAGCTTGGGGGGGACCAGATATGGCTACACCTTC. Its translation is CASSLGGTRYGYTF.